A selection of T cell receptor beta chains follows, all from one sample in a study of shared clonotypes between healthy human individuals. The assay was immunoSEQ multiplex PCR, and TCRdb's table has in-frame clones only and misses some. The data show about 1 million clones, about 80% seen once. Input material: memory CD4+ T cells sorted from blood. These receptors were taken from a man aged 18 to 29 in good health. CDR3s include the opening cysteine and the closing phenylalanine or tryptophan. A D gene is named only where the DNA matches it firmly. Expanded clones are given a class, and other clones once, few, many or no size at all.

size: -; J: TRBJ1-2; V: TRBV2; D: -; CDR3: CASSSRPQYGYTF; DNA: TGTGCCAGCAGCAGCCGTCCCCAGTATGGCTACACCTTC
size: -; J: TRBJ2-7; V: TRBV7-2; D: -; CDR3: CASSLAGDGRYYEQYF; DNA: TGTGCCAGCAGCTTGGCCGGAGACGGACGGTACTACGAGCAGTACTTC
size: -; J: TRBJ1-4; V: TRBV6-6; D: -; CDR3: CASGPTEKLFF; DNA: TGTGCCAGCGGCCCCACTGAAAAACTGTTTTTT
size: -; J: TRBJ1-2; V: TRBV5-4; D: -; CDR3: CASSFRPGDGYTF; DNA: TGTGCCAGCAGCTTCCGGCCAGGGGATGGCTACACCTTC
size: -; J: TRBJ2-1; V: TRBV11-1; D: -; CDR3: CASSLEGTRGLEFF; DNA: TGTGCCAGCAGCTTAGAAGGAACACGGGGGCTCGAGTTCTTC
size: -; J: TRBJ2-7; V: TRBV19; D: TRBD2; CDR3: CASSIGLAGEEQYF; DNA: TGTGCCAGTAGTATAGGACTAGCGGGAGAGGAGCAGTACTTC
size: -; J: TRBJ1-3; V: TRBV5-4; D: -; CDR3: CASSIDTRLSGNTIYF; DNA: TGTGCCAGCAGCATCGACACCAGACTCTCTGGAAACACCATATATTTT
size: -; J: TRBJ1-5; V: TRBV12-2; D: -; CDR3: CASRFFSGTENQPQHF; DNA: TGTGCAAGTCGCTTCTTTTCCGGGACAGAGAATCAGCCCCAGCATTTT
size: -; J: TRBJ2-3; V: TRBV5-4; D: -; CDR3: CASSLTTDTQYF; DNA: TGTGCCAGCAGCTTAACCACAGATACGCAGTATTTT
size: -; J: TRBJ2-5; V: TRBV10-3; D: TRBD1; CDR3: CAMQISRDRRPQETQYF; DNA: TGTGCCATGCAAATAAGCAGGGACAGGCGACCCCAAGAGACCCAGTACTTC
size: few; J: TRBJ2-1; V: TRBV9; D: TRBD2; CDR3: CASSGSGKGYNEQFF; DNA: TGTGCCAGCAGCGGTAGCGGGAAGGGGTACAATGAGCAGTTCTTC
size: -; J: TRBJ2-7; V: TRBV10-1; D: TRBD1; CDR3: CASSQFSGTASYEQYF; DNA: TGCGCCAGCAGTCAATTTTCCGGGACAGCCTCCTACGAGCAGTACTTC
size: -; J: TRBJ2-4; V: TRBV27; D: -; CDR3: CASSLGRAGGRNIQYF; DNA: TGTGCCAGCAGTTTAGGTAGGGCTGGCGGGCGGAACATTCAGTACTTC
size: few; J: TRBJ1-3; V: TRBV5-6; D: -; CDR3: CASSLLAGRVPGNTIYF; DNA: TGTGCCAGCAGCTTGCTAGCAGGGAGGGTGCCTGGAAACACCATATATTTT
size: -; J: TRBJ2-5; V: TRBV23-1; D: -; CDR3: CASSLEYRRPNLQETQYF; DNA: TGCGCCAGCAGTCTTGAGTACAGAAGACCTAACCTTCAAGAGACCCAGTACTTC
size: -; J: TRBJ2-7; V: TRBV7-9; D: TRBD1; CDR3: CASSATPGQGRLGPYEQYF; DNA: TGTGCCAGCAGCGCGACGCCGGGACAGGGGAGGCTTGGGCCATACGAGCAGTACTTC
size: -; J: TRBJ2-1; V: TRBV27; D: -; CDR3: CASSWGRNEQFF; DNA: TGTGCCAGCAGTTGGGGGAGGAATGAGCAGTTCTTC
size: -; J: TRBJ1-5; V: TRBV28; D: TRBD1; CDR3: CASREGTGATQPQHF; DNA: TGTGCCAGCAGGGAAGGGACAGGGGCGACTCAGCCCCAGCATTTT
size: once; J: TRBJ1-1; V: TRBV7-9; D: TRBD1; CDR3: CASSRGTAATEAFF; DNA: TGTGCCAGCAGCCGAGGGACAGCCGCCACTGAAGCTTTCTTT
size: few; J: TRBJ1-1; V: TRBV19; D: TRBD1; CDR3: CASREQGTEAFF; DNA: TGTGCCAGTAGGGAACAGGGGACTGAAGCTTTCTTT
size: -; J: TRBJ2-5; V: TRBV7-9; D: -; CDR3: CASSTAGTETQYF; DNA: TGTGCCAGCAGCACCGCCGGAACGGAGACCCAGTACTTC
size: -; J: TRBJ2-3; V: TRBV2; D: -; CDR3: CASSEQGHGTDTQYF; DNA: TGTGCCAGCAGTGAACAAGGTCACGGCACAGATACGCAGTATTTT
size: -; J: TRBJ1-5; V: TRBV6-6; D: -; CDR3: CASSSPPPGEPQHF; DNA: TGTGCCAGCAGTTCCCCTCCCCCGGGCGAGCCCCAGCATTTT
size: -; J: TRBJ2-7; V: TRBV11-3; D: -; CDR3: CASSLDGSEIYEQYF; DNA: TGTGCCAGCAGCTTAGATGGCTCTGAGATCTACGAGCAGTACTTC
size: -; J: TRBJ1-5; V: TRBV30; D: -; CDR3: CACCSGVENQPQHF; DNA: TGTGCCTGCTGCTCAGGGGTAGAGAATCAGCCCCAGCATTTT
size: -; J: TRBJ2-3; V: TRBV5-6; D: TRBD1; CDR3: CASSSGTGGISTDTQYF; DNA: TGTGCCAGCAGCTCCGGGACAGGGGGCATATCGACAGATACGCAGTATTTT
size: -; J: TRBJ2-7; V: TRBV7-6; D: -; CDR3: CASSLRQQSYEQYF; DNA: TGTGCCAGCAGCTTGAGACAGCAATCCTACGAGCAGTACTTC
size: -; J: TRBJ1-2; V: TRBV7-2; D: TRBD1; CDR3: CASSPGQGQGGYTF; DNA: TGTGCCAGCAGCCCAGGACAGGGTCAGGGTGGCTACACCTTC
size: -; J: TRBJ2-6; V: TRBV27; D: -; CDR3: CASSLSSGANVLTF; DNA: TGTGCCAGCAGTTTATCCTCTGGGGCCAACGTCCTGACTTTC
size: -; J: TRBJ2-5; V: TRBV9; D: TRBD2; CDR3: CASSVGSGSSATQYF; DNA: TGTGCCAGCAGCGTAGGTAGCGGGAGCAGTGCGACCCAGTACTTC
size: once; J: TRBJ2-3; V: TRBV30; D: -; CDR3: CAWSPGSLQTDTQYF; DNA: TGTGCCTGGAGCCCAGGTAGTCTTCAGACAGATACGCAGTATTTT
size: once; J: TRBJ2-7; V: TRBV6-5; D: -; CDR3: CASSYSTGIKEQYF; DNA: TGTGCCAGCAGTTACTCGACAGGCATCAAAGAGCAGTACTTC
size: -; J: TRBJ2-5; V: TRBV5-4; D: TRBD2; CDR3: CASSLGSGRQETQYF; DNA: TGTGCCAGCAGCTTAGGTAGCGGGAGGCAAGAGACCCAGTACTTC
size: -; J: TRBJ1-3; V: TRBV11-2; D: -; CDR3: CASSLDSGSGNTIYF; DNA: TGTGCCAGCAGCTTAGATTCCGGGTCTGGAAACACCATATATTTT
size: -; J: TRBJ2-2; V: TRBV28; D: TRBD2; CDR3: CASSLFPGGLFF; DNA: TGTGCCAGCAGTTTATTCCCGGGGGGGCTGTTTTTT
size: -; J: TRBJ2-7; V: TRBV29-1; D: TRBD1; CDR3: CSVARDRPGEQYF; DNA: TGCAGCGTGGCACGGGACAGGCCGGGGGAGCAGTACTTC
size: -; J: TRBJ2-7; V: TRBV5-1; D: TRBD2; CDR3: CASREGTSGTYEQYF; DNA: TGCGCCAGCAGGGAGGGGACTAGCGGGACCTACGAGCAGTACTTC
size: -; J: TRBJ2-3; V: TRBV10-3; D: -; CDR3: CATGGGALSTDTQYF; DNA: TGTGCCACCGGAGGAGGGGCCCTTAGCACAGATACGCAGTATTTT
size: few; J: TRBJ2-1; V: TRBV6-4; D: TRBD2; CDR3: CASPRVAGDLNEQFF; DNA: TGTGCCAGCCCCCGGGTAGCGGGAGATCTCAATGAGCAGTTCTTC
size: once; J: TRBJ2-3; V: TRBV10-1; D: -; CDR3: CASSEGTVDTQYF; DNA: TGCGCCAGCAGTGAGGGTACCGTGGATACGCAGTATTTT
size: few; J: TRBJ2-7; V: TRBV5-1; D: -; CDR3: CASGPMGGSYEQYF; DNA: TGCGCCAGCGGTCCGATGGGGGGTTCCTACGAGCAGTACTTC
size: -; J: TRBJ2-5; V: TRBV2; D: TRBD2; CDR3: CASSDLGLAGGKETQYF; DNA: TGTGCCAGCAGTGATTTGGGACTAGCGGGAGGGAAAGAGACCCAGTACTTC
size: -; J: TRBJ1-2; V: TRBV27; D: -; CDR3: CASSDRRSNYGYTF; DNA: TGTGCCAGCAGTGACAGGCGCTCTAACTATGGCTACACCTTC
size: -; J: TRBJ2-7; V: TRBV6-1; D: -; CDR3: CASSRFNRGEQYF; DNA: TGTGCCAGCAGTAGGTTTAACCGAGGCGAGCAGTACTTC
size: -; J: TRBJ1-6; V: TRBV7-6; D: -; CDR3: CASSLQIGSPLHF; DNA: TGTGCCAGCAGCTTACAGATAGGCTCACCCCTCCACTTT
size: -; J: TRBJ2-1; V: TRBV6-6; D: -; CDR3: CASSEGRHYNEQFF; DNA: TGTGCCAGCAGTGAGGGACGGCACTACAATGAGCAGTTCTTC
size: -; J: TRBJ2-7; V: TRBV7-9; D: -; CDR3: CASSLAAVLYEQYF; DNA: TGTGCCAGCAGCTTAGCAGCTGTACTCTACGAGCAGTACTTC
size: many; J: TRBJ1-6; V: TRBV4-1; D: -; CDR3: CASSQGRPEYNSPLHF; DNA: TGCGCCAGCAGCCAAGGGCGGCCAGAGTATAATTCACCCCTCCACTTT
size: -; J: TRBJ1-5; V: TRBV28; D: -; CDR3: CASSPGGGHSNQPQHF; DNA: TGTGCCAGCAGTCCGGGTGGGGGGCATAGCAATCAGCCCCAGCATTTT
size: -; J: TRBJ2-4; V: TRBV7-6; D: -; CDR3: CASSSGTARGLAKNIQYF; DNA: TGTGCCAGCAGCTCCGGAACCGCTCGAGGTCTAGCCAAAAACATTCAGTACTTC
size: -; J: TRBJ2-1; V: TRBV5-1; D: TRBD1; CDR3: CASSLRDREVYNEQFF; DNA: TGCGCCAGCAGCTTGCGGGACAGGGAGGTTTACAATGAGCAGTTCTTC
size: once; J: TRBJ1-6; V: TRBV19; D: -; CDR3: CASSVNRASYNSPLHF; DNA: TGTGCCAGTAGTGTCAACAGGGCGTCCTATAATTCACCCCTCCACTTT
size: -; J: TRBJ2-1; V: TRBV5-1; D: -; CDR3: CASSLDPPSHNEQFF; DNA: TGCGCCAGCAGCTTGGACCCGCCCTCCCACAATGAGCAGTTCTTC
size: -; J: TRBJ1-6; V: TRBV11-2; D: -; CDR3: CASSLTGAVRSPLHF; DNA: TGTGCCAGCAGCTTAACGGGGGCGGTTCGTTCACCCCTCCACTTT
size: -; J: TRBJ2-1; V: TRBV5-4; D: TRBD1; CDR3: CASSFDRGNYNEQFF; DNA: TGTGCCAGCAGCTTTGACAGGGGAAACTACAATGAGCAGTTCTTC
size: -; J: TRBJ2-1; V: TRBV7-9; D: -; CDR3: CASSFSTYYNEQFF; DNA: TGTGCCAGCAGCTTTTCTACGTATTACAATGAGCAGTTCTTC